This T cell receptor (beta chain) appears in the sequencing data of a study of blood T cell repertoires in COVID-19. On the study more broadly: The origin of the acute and convalescent COVID-19 samples was the United States, Italy and Spain. PBMCs, B-cell-depleted T cells, or T cells provided the cDNA or gDNA that made up the material.

Trimming stripped 2 bases from V and 1 base from J, with 14 bases between. The germline CDR1 and CDR2 sequences are SGHTA and FQGNSA. The length of the CDR3 is 16 residues. In the authors' methods: Reference gene primer amplification gave nucleated cell count estimates. Profiling relied on immunoSEQ multiplex PCR, and the TCRdb table lists in-frame clones only, not all of them. V, J and clone size are taken as reported in that table, and D and trimming were inferred from the DNA itself. Altogether roughly 130,000 clones are present, about four fifths being singletons, with the ten largest covering more than 4.5%.

The TCR was taken from a woman in her seventies with acute or convalescent COVID-19. The V gene is TRBV7-2, the J gene TRBJ2-5, with D perhaps TRBD1 (6 bases). Sequenced: peripheral blood. The CDR3 DNA is TGTGCCAGCAGCTTAACCCCCACAGGGCCCCAAGAGACCCAGTACTTC. Translation gives CASSLTPTGPQETQYF.